The text below deals with one T cell receptor (beta chain). Its target is not known. The sample originates from a study of cytomegalovirus exposure and HLA in healthy donors. The donors belonged to the 120-subject validation cohort, separate from the roughly 700-subject first cohort. V lost 6 bases and J lost 5, with 13 bases in between. This CDR3 is built from 13 residues. Germline V gene lookup returns CDR1 MNHNY and CDR2 SVGAGI (reference sequence). Clones were read by immunoSEQ multiplex PCR, and TCRdb kept only the in-frame ones, dropping some. The table lists about 160,000 clones, 95% to 96% of them singletons. Study-level points and caveats: A few of the chains that were CMV-associated were confirmed in vitro to be specific for CMV antigens.

This TCR derives from a woman aged 18-29 years in good health and CMV-seronegative. The J gene is TRBJ1-2, the V gene TRBV6-6; D possibly corresponds to TRBD1 (6 bases). The sequenced material came from PBMCs. The CDR3 DNA follows: TGTGCCAGCAGAGAGTCGCAGGGGTATGGCTACACCTTC. Its translation: CASRESQGYGYTF.